This T cell receptor (beta chain) was observed in a study of OX40 agonist ivuxolimab in advanced cancers. In regard to this clone: The antigen is not known.

With 6 bases removed from V and 4 bases from J, the gap between germline ends came to 9 bases. Germline V lookup: CDR1 MDHEN, CDR2 SYDVKM. The CDR3 runs 12 residues. The repertoire was sequenced with immunoSEQ multiplex PCR; TCRdb's copy has only in-frame clones and lacks some. The table includes around 72,000 clones, approximately 78% detected once. Regarding the study as a whole: By week 6 at 0.1 to 3.0 mg/kg, blood CD4+ and CD8+ T cells had expanded clonally. With doses of 0.1-3.0 mg/kg, partial responders showed among the lowest clonal expansion. Among the nonresponders, some also had low normalized T-cell clonal expansion.

The chain joins TRBV28 to TRBJ1-1, with unresolved D. The clonotype originates from an adult with an advanced solid tumor such as melanoma, head and neck, liver or kidney cancer. The material sequenced was CD4+ or CD8+ T cells sorted from blood, taken in a trial of the OX40 agonist ivuxolimab. The CDR3 loop is CASREEGTEAFF. The CDR3 bases are TGTGCCAGCAGGGAAGAGGGCACTGAAGCTTTCTTT.